The 15 T cell receptor beta chains given below trace back to one sample, sequenced in a study of metastatic and nonmetastatic thyroid tumors. Through MiXCR, TCRdb re-clonotyped the PCR reads. The table records approximately 37,000 clones, about 15% of them present only once. Every patient was untreated before thyroid surgery. Sequenced: blood. The origin of the receptors is a male donor with papillary thyroid cancer or a benign thyroid nodule (not recorded which). Some clones in this sample may be carry-over from other donors' samples.

This clone was counted at least ten times. V is TRBV7-3 and J is TRBJ2-3; the match to TRBD2 covers 7 bases. The germline gives CDR1 SGHTA, CDR2 FQGTGA. The V gene end was trimmed by 5 bases and the J gene end by 3 bases; junction bases not matched to a gene: 8. The CDR3 totals 15 residues. Written as DNA, the CDR3 is TGTGCCAGCAGCCCCCAAGCGGGAACAACAGATACGCAGTATTTT. This sequence encodes CASSPQAGTTDTQYF.

This clone has at least ten counts. The chain has TRBV5-1 and TRBJ2-5, with D possibly called TRBD1 or TRBD2 (5 bases each). Trimming took 0 bases from V and 4 from J, leaving 13 bases between them. The germline CDR1 and CDR2 sequences are SGHRS and YFSETQ. This CDR3 is 15 amino acids long. CDR3 in DNA: TGCGCCAGCAGCTTGGGTGTTTCGGGGCCAGAGACCCAGTACTTC. The encoded protein is CASSLGVSGPETQYF.

Many counts were recorded for this clone. This chain connects TRBV27 to TRBJ2-3; TRBD2 aligns across 8 bases. Germline V gene data show CDR1 as MNHEY and CDR2 as SMNVEV (reference sequence). This CDR3 is 13 amino acids long. J gave up 5 bases and V 11 bases, and 9 bases lay outside the gene matches. The chain's CDR3 is CAVRGLAGDTQYF. The CDR3 nucleotides read TGTGCCGTTCGGGGTCTAGCGGGAGATACGCAGTATTTT.

The table lists this clone with many counts. CDR3 DNA sequence: TGCAGTGCGACAGGGGTTAGCGGGAGCGACGAGCAGTACTTC. Its protein product is CSATGVSGSDEQYF. The rearrangement uses TRBV20-1 and TRBJ2-7, with D possibly TRBD2 on 9 matching bases. The V end was cut by 6 bases, the J end by 5 bases, with 20 bases between. Germline V CDR1 and CDR2: DFQATT, SNEGSKA (reference sequence). The CDR3 has 14 residues.

This clone has just a few counts. The chain combines TRBV28 with TRBJ1-5; 7 bases are a match to TRBD1. J gave up 5 bases and V 6 bases, and 13 bases lay outside the gene matches. Germline V gene lookup returns CDR1 MDHEN and CDR2 SYDVKM. This CDR3 region has 16 residues. This CDR3 reads CASSFPTGVNDQPQHF. Here the CDR3 DNA reads TGTGCCAGCAGCTTCCCAACAGGGGTCAATGATCAGCCCCAGCATTTT. The full variable domain, in which reference TRBV28 and TRBJ1-5 provide the parts outside the CDR3, is DVKVTQSSRYLVKRTGEKVFLECVQDMDHENMFWYRQDPGLGLRLIYFSYDVKMKEKGDIPEGYSVSREKKERFSLILESASTNQTSMYLCASSFPTGVNDQPQHFGDGTRLSIL.

On this clone itself: Relative to the germline gene, one junction end is altered; a read error may explain this. The V and J genes are TRBV11-2 and TRBJ2-2; TRBD1 matches at 9 bases. In germline, CDR1 is SGHAT, CDR2 FQNNGV. This CDR3 comprises 16 residues. The CDR3 DNA reads TGTGCCAGCAGATTTTACAGGGGGCTCGACACCGGGGGGCTGTTTTTT. Translation gives CASRFYRGLDTGGLFF.

At least ten counts were recorded for this clone. Relative to the germline gene, one junction end is altered; a read error may explain this. The chain carries TRBV7-2 and TRBJ1-5, with 10 bases aligning to TRBD1. This CDR3 is 15 amino acids long. The germline CDR1 and CDR2 sequences are SGHTA and FQGNSA. The CDR3 DNA follows: TGTGCCAGCGGCTTGGTGGGGACAGGGGATCAGCCCCAGCATTTT. Translating gives CASGLVGTGDQPQHF. Full variable domain (rest looked up from reference TRBV7-2 and TRBJ1-5): GAGVSQSPSNKVTEKGKDVELRCDPISGHTALYWYRQSLGQGLEFLIYFQGNSAPDKSGLPSDRFSAERTGGSVSTLTIQRTQQEDSAVYLCASGLVGTGDQPQHFGDGTRLSIL.

By sample fraction, this clone is medium-sized (0.01 to 0.1%). V gene TRBV28 combines with J gene TRBJ2-2, with 7 nucleotides matching TRBD1. This CDR3 spans 15 amino acids. The germline V gene encodes CDR1 MDHEN and CDR2 SYDVKM. The trim removed 5 bases at V and 3 bases at J, leaving 6 bases unmatched. CDR3 loop: CASSPWDSYTGELFF. For the CDR3, the DNA is TGTGCCAGCAGTCCATGGGACAGTTACACCGGGGAGCTGTTTTTT.

The chain couples TRBV7-3 to TRBJ2-3; D may be TRBD2 (6 bases). The ends were cut back, 1 base at V and 4 bases at J, with 9 bases in the middle. This CDR3 has 14 amino acids. The germline gives CDR1 SGHTA, CDR2 FQGTGA. CDR3 nucleotide sequence: TGTGCCAGCAGCTTAAGGGGGGACTCAGATACGCAGTATTTT. It codes for CASSLRGDSDTQYF.

The sample holds many counts of this clone. The rearrangement joins TRBV2 to TRBJ2-7, with unresolved D. CDR1 and CDR2 (germline): SNHLY, FYNNEI. The length of the CDR3 is 12 residues. With 8 bases removed from V and 5 bases from J, the gap between germline ends came to 13 bases. This CDR3 reads CASLGNLNEQYF. In DNA, the CDR3 is TGTGCCAGCTTGGGGAATTTGAACGAGCAGTACTTC.

This clone was observed at least ten times. The rearrangement uses TRBV14 and TRBJ2-1; D may be TRBD2 (6 bases). V dropped 4 bases and J dropped 2 bases, with 12 bases sitting between them. Germline V gene sequence: CDR1 SGHDN, CDR2 FVKESK. This CDR3 comprises 15 residues. This CDR3 reads CASSPWVAAYNEQFF. CDR3 sequence (DNA): TGTGCCAGCAGCCCCTGGGTAGCGGCCTACAATGAGCAGTTCTTC.

On this clone: A junction end diverges from the germline sequence, so it may reflect a read error. The chain couples TRBV5-1 to TRBJ2-6; tentative D call: TRBD1 (6 bases). From germline, CDR1 is SGHRS and CDR2 YFSETQ. This CDR3 spans 16 amino acids. CDR3 sequence (DNA): TGCGCCAGCAGCTTGGAGGGACACTCTGGGGACAACGTCCTGACTTTC. Its protein is CASSLEGHSGDNVLTF.

Concerning this clone itself: Relative to the germline gene, one junction end is altered; a read error may explain this. The V gene is TRBV28, the J gene TRBJ2-7; no reliable D call. Germline loops: CDR1 MDHEN, CDR2 SYDVKM. This CDR3 region has 18 residues. The CDR3 DNA follows: TGTGCCAGCAGCTTGACCGCGACATGGGCCTTTCCTTCCTACAAGCAGTACTTC. It yields the protein CASSLTATWAFPSYKQYF.

This clone appeared many times. V gene TRBV7-9 combines with J gene TRBJ2-7; no clear D gene. This CDR3 is 11 amino acids long. Germline CDR1 and CDR2: SEHNR and FQNEAQ (reference sequence). Deletions cut 5 bases from V and 3 bases from J, with 5 bases between. CDR3 protein: CASSPLYEQYF. The CDR3 nucleotides are TGTGCCAGCAGCCCGCTCTACGAGCAGTACTTC.

There are many counts of this clone. V is TRBV20-1 and J is TRBJ2-3; D unclear. Germline V gene lookup returns CDR1 DFQATT and CDR2 SNEGSKA (reference sequence). V was cut by 5 bases and J by 0 bases, with 6 bases left in between. The CDR3 contains 12 residues. CDR3 sequence: CSAVPSTDTQYF. The CDR3 DNA is TGCAGTGCTGTTCCTAGCACAGATACGCAGTATTTT.